The rows below give T cell receptor beta chains drawn from one sample of a study of regulatory T cells in long-lasting Graves disease. TCRdb ran MiXCR on the multiplex PCR reads and lists one entry per CDR3 protein. This table holds hundreds of thousands of distinct CDR3 sequences, roughly 15% found once. Separately, the same data were catalogued under a study of T cells in Graves' hyperthyroidism and ophthalmopathy.

The sample in question was peripheral blood mononuclear cells (PBMCs), obtained at new diagnosis, from a patient treated with antithyroid drugs. Receptors originate from a woman aged 30 to 39 with Graves disease. The CDR3 runs from the conserved cysteine through the conserved F or W. A D gene is named only where the DNA matches it firmly. Clone sizes are given selectively: once, few, many, or a class where the clone is expanded.

CDR3nt	CDR3aa	len	d_gene	v_gene	j_gene	abundance
TGTGCCAGCAGCTTAGACAGGGGGCACACTGAAGCTTTCTTT	CASSLDRGHTEAFF	14	TRBD1	TRBV7-9	TRBJ1-1	NA
TGTGCCAGCAGCCGAGATTGGCTAGCGGGAGCAGATACGCAGTATTTT	CASSRDWLAGADTQYF	16	TRBD2	TRBV4-2	TRBJ2-3	NA
TGTGCCAGCAGCTTAGGGGGCCTAGAAAAACTGTTTTTT	CASSLGGLEKLFF	13	NA	TRBV7-8	TRBJ1-4	many
TGTGCCAGCAGCCCGCTCGACAATTTAGCGGGAGAAGGTTGGGGATACAATGAGCAGTTCTTC	CASSPLDNLAGEGWGYNEQFF	21	TRBD2	TRBV27	TRBJ2-1	NA
TGTGCCAGCAGCCGGAGGGGCGCGGGGTTCCAAGAGACCCAGTACTTC	CASSRRGAGFQETQYF	16	NA	TRBV9	TRBJ2-5	few
TGTGCCAGCAGCTCGGGTGGCGGGACGAGCTCCTACAATGAGCAGTTCTTC	CASSSGGGTSSYNEQFF	17	NA	TRBV28	TRBJ2-1	many
TGCGCCAGCAATCATCGGGAAACCGGGGAGCTGTTTTTT	CASNHRETGELFF	13	NA	TRBV5-1	TRBJ2-2	NA
TGTGCCAGCAGGGGGACTAGCGAAGTTGGTAGGAATGAGCAGTTCTTC	CASRGTSEVGRNEQFF	16	TRBD2	TRBV6-1	TRBJ2-1	few
TGTGCCAGCAGGGAGGGACAGGGAGGTCAGCCCCAGCATTTT	CASREGQGGQPQHF	14	TRBD1	TRBV12-3/TRBV12-4	TRBJ1-5	many
TGTGCCAGCAGTTTAATGATAGCGGGCCAAGAGACCCAGTACTTC	CASSLMIAGQETQYF	15	TRBD2	TRBV28	TRBJ2-5	many
TGTGCCAGGGACAAGAGGGGAGGGACAGGGACCGGGGAGCTGTTTTTT	CARDKRGGTGTGELFF	16	TRBD1	TRBV6-1	TRBJ2-2	NA
TGTGCCAGCACCCTAACTAGCGGGAGGGCCATAGCCAATGAGCAGTTCTTC	CASTLTSGRAIANEQFF	17	TRBD2	TRBV12-3/TRBV12-4	TRBJ2-1	few
TGTGCCAGCAGTGATTGGGCTCTCCCCTACAATGAGCAGTTCTTC	CASSDWALPYNEQFF	15	NA	TRBV6-1	TRBJ2-1	few
TGTGCCAGCAGTTATAGATCGACGAGCACAGATACGCAGTATTTT	CASSYRSTSTDTQYF	15	NA	TRBV6-5	TRBJ2-3	NA
TGCAGTGCTACCCTAAGGAGGCAGGGCAGTGGAAAACTGTTTTTT	CSATLRRQGSGKLFF	15	NA	TRBV20-1	TRBJ1-4	NA
TGTGCCAGCAGTGACGGGACAGGGGCCCCAAATGAGCAGTTCTTC	CASSDGTGAPNEQFF	15	TRBD1	TRBV6-4	TRBJ2-1	few
TGTGCCTGGGCAGGGTCCTTGGTGGCTTTCTTT	CAWAGSLVAFF	11	NA	TRBV30	TRBJ1-1	NA
TGTGCCAGCAGCTTAGGTGTACAGGGTGGAAACATTCAGTACTTC	CASSLGVQGGNIQYF	15	NA	TRBV7-2	TRBJ2-4	NA
TGTGCCAGCAGCAACAGAGGGTCTGAAGCTTTCTTT	CASSNRGSEAFF	12	NA	TRBV11-1	TRBJ1-1	many
TGTGCCAGCAGTTTATTGCGCAGGGGGCTAGAGGAGACCCAGTACTTC	CASSLLRRGLEETQYF	16	TRBD1	TRBV27	TRBJ2-5	NA
TGTGCCAGCAGTTTGGCACGACCCCTCTCTGGAAACACCATATATTTT	CASSLARPLSGNTIYF	16	NA	TRBV27	TRBJ1-3	many